This T cell receptor beta chain was observed in a study of blood T cell repertoires in COVID-19. Across the whole study: The cDNA or gDNA used as material had been derived from T cells, B-cell-depleted T cells, or PBMCs.

Participants were aged about 18 to 100 years from approximately 23 US areas. Symptom resolution, clearance, or two negative PCRs marked the recovered donors of Cohort 3. Source study methods: Amplified reference gene primers provided the basis for estimating nucleated cell counts. The protocol was immunoSEQ multiplex PCR, while the TCRdb copy is restricted to in-frame clones and leaves out a portion. The D gene and trimming were derived from the DNA, and the V and J assignments and clone size from that table. The table has about 270,000 clones, about 87% seen once. Sequencing was carried out using PBMCs or T cells enriched from blood (not recorded which). The origin of this receptor is a woman in her forties or fifties who had recovered from COVID-19.

The CDR3 region has the DNA TGTGCCAGCAGGGGGACTAGCGGGAGGACCGGGGAGCTGTTTTTT. It is translated as CASRGTSGRTGELFF. This sequence joins TRBV2 and TRBJ2-2; TRBD2 matches at 15 bases. The CDR3 runs 15 residues. J lost 5 bases, V lost 6 bases, and 1 base had no gene match. The germline CDR1 and CDR2 sequences are SNHLY and FYNNEI. The variable domain in full, completed from reference TRBV2 and TRBJ2-2, reads EPEVTQTPSHQVTQMGQEVILRCVPISNHLYFYWYRQILGQKVEFLVSFYNNEISEKSEIFDDQFSVERPDGSNFTLKIRSTKLEDSAMYFCASRGTSGRTGELFFGEGSRLTVL.